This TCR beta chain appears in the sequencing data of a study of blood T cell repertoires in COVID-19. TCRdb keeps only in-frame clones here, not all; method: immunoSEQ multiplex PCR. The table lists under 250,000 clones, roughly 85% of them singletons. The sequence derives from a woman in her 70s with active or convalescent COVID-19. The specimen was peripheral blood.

CDR3 region: CASSLRDRGSRGYTF. CDR3 sequence (DNA): TGTGCCAGCAGTCTCCGGGACAGGGGTTCGCGGGGCTACACCTTC. This sequence joins TRBV28 and TRBJ1-2; 10 bases are shared with TRBD1. This CDR3 spans 15 amino acids. The trim removed 5 bases at V and 8 bases at J, leaving 11 bases unmatched. The germline V gene encodes CDR1 MDHEN and CDR2 SYDVKM.